A selection of T cell receptor beta chains follows, all from one sample in a study of T cells after yellow fever vaccination. A single record per CDR3 protein comes from TCRdb applying MiXCR to the 5' RACE reads. The sample contains 200,000 to 300,000 distinct CDR3 sequences, about an eighth of which appear only once. Sequenced material: CD4+ T cells sorted from PBMCs, taken 45 days after the yellow fever booster vaccination. The receptor source for this set is a man between 25 and 39 years old who received the YFV17D yellow fever vaccine. Each CDR3 is given with its conserved first and last residue. A D gene is named only where the DNA matches it firmly.

v_call d_call cdr3_aa
TRBV6-5 TRBD1 CASSYLRQGADEQYF
TRBV20-1 NA CSARDSAGSSYGYTF
TRBV9 NA CASSVGGRLGDAPQHF
TRBV28 NA CASRSPGESYNEQFF
TRBV20-1 NA CSAREERVETQYF
TRBV5-1 NA CASSLGPPAGTSASEAFF
TRBV20-1 TRBD1 CSASVTGNEQYF
TRBV7-2 TRBD1 CASRPGQGQPQHF
TRBV30 NA CAWSPYVQAKNIQYF
TRBV20-1 NA CRAIGTVNTEAFF